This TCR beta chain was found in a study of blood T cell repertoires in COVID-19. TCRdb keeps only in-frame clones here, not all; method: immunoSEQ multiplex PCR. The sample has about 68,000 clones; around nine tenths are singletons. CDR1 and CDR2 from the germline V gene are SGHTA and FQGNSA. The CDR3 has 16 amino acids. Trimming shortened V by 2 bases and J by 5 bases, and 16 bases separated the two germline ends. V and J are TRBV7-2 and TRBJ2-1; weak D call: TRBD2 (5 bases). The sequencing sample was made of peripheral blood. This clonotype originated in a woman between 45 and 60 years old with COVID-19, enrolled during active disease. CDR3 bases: TGTGCCAGCAGCTTATCGTCTAGCTTTACCGACAATGAGCAGTTCTTC. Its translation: CASSLSSSFTDNEQFF.